Shown below are 21 T cell receptor beta chains from a single sample sequenced in a study of OX40 agonist ivuxolimab in advanced cancers. Assay used: immunoSEQ multiplex PCR; TCRdb lists only in-frame clones, some missing. The sample contains roughly 56,000 clones, approximately 80% of which appear only once. This sample comprised CD4+ or CD8+ T cells sorted from blood, obtained in a trial of the OX40 agonist ivuxolimab. These receptor sequences come from an adult with an advanced solid tumor such as melanoma, head and neck, liver or kidney cancer.

This clone was detected a few times. The chain is built from TRBV11-2 and TRBJ2-5, with 8 nucleotides matching TRBD2. In germline, CDR1 is SGHAT, CDR2 FQNNGV. This CDR3 contains 14 residues. Trimming took 1 base from V and 5 from J; bases not matched to a gene: 3. The CDR3 sequence: CASSLVTGGETQYF. The CDR3 nucleotides read TGTGCCAGCAGCTTAGTGACGGGGGGGGAGACCCAGTACTTC.

This chain links TRBV7-2 with TRBJ1-2; 7 bases are shared with TRBD1. Germline V gives CDR1 SGHTA, CDR2 FQGNSA. V lost 5 bases and J lost 8; bases outside the gene matches: 8. The CDR3 sequence is 13 residues long. CDR3 amino acids: CASSPNRGGGYTF. The CDR3 region has the DNA TGTGCCAGCAGCCCGAACAGGGGAGGCGGCTACACCTTC.

V usage is TRBV27 and J usage is TRBJ2-1; 7 bases are shared with TRBD2. With 1 base clipped from V and 0 bases from J, the junction kept 15 bases outside the gene matches. The germline gives CDR1 MNHEY, CDR2 SMNVEV (reference sequence). This CDR3 has 20 amino acids. CDR3 protein: CASSLLARLAAPSSYNEQFF. Written as DNA, the CDR3 is TGTGCCAGCAGTTTATTAGCTCGTCTAGCGGCTCCGAGCTCCTACAATGAGCAGTTCTTC.

The chain carries TRBV5-8 and TRBJ1-4; TRBD1 matches 8 bases. The CDR3 extends over 17 amino acids. With 4 bases clipped from V and 4 bases from J, the junction kept 12 bases outside the gene matches. Germline CDR1 is SGHTS and CDR2 is YDEGEE. Written as DNA, the CDR3 is TGTGCCAGCAGCCCCAGACAGGGGTCGACTTTTAATGAAAAACTGTTTTTT. Protein: CASSPRQGSTFNEKLFF.

The chain combines TRBV19 with TRBJ2-5; TRBD2 matches at 10 bases. J was trimmed by 5 bases and V by 6 bases; bases with no gene match: 6. The CDR3 is made up of 14 amino acids. CDR1 LNHDA and CDR2 SQIVND come from the germline V gene (reference sequence). DNA for the CDR3: TGTGCCAGTAGGGTAGCGGGAGGAGTGGAGACCCAGTACTTC. Its translation: CASRVAGGVETQYF. The complete variable domain, with remaining parts taken from reference TRBV19 and TRBJ2-5, reads DGGITQSPKYLFRKEGQNVTLSCEQNLNHDAMYWYRQDPGQGLRLIYYSQIVNDFQKGDIAEGYSVSREKKESFPLTVTSAQKNPTAFYLCASRVAGGVETQYFGPGTRLLVL.

The chain is built from TRBV5-4 and TRBJ2-1, with TRBD2 matching 8 bases. Germline V gene data show CDR1 as SGHNT and CDR2 as YYREEE (reference sequence). With V trimmed by 4 bases and J by 10 bases, 13 bases remained unmatched. The CDR3 spans 15 residues. The DNA for the CDR3 is TGTGCCAGCAGCGGGGTTAGGCGGGGGGACCACGAGCAGTTCTTC. Protein product: CASSGVRRGDHEQFF.

The rearrangement uses TRBV7-2 and TRBJ2-7; 13 bases agree with TRBD2. The CDR3 contains 16 residues. The V gene end was trimmed by 5 bases and the J gene end by 2 bases; junction bases not matched to a gene: 6. Looked up from germline, CDR1 is SGHTA and CDR2 is FQGNSA. In DNA, the CDR3 is TGTGCCAGCAGCCCTCCGGGACTAGCGGGAACCTACGAGCAGTACTTC. The encoded protein is CASSPPGLAGTYEQYF.

This chain links TRBV9 with TRBJ2-5; 9 bases agree with TRBD2. CDR1 and CDR2 from the germline V gene are SGDLS and YYNGEE. V trimming: 2 bases; J trimming: 5 bases; junction bases outside the gene matches: 7. This CDR3 comprises 15 residues. The CDR3 DNA reads as TGTGCCAGCAGCGTCCAGAGCGGGGGGAGGGAGACCCAGTACTTC. Its protein product is CASSVQSGGRETQYF. Full variable domain (outside the CDR3, taken from reference TRBV9 and TRBJ2-5): DSGVTQTPKHLITATGQRVTLRCSPRSGDLSVYWYQQSLDQGLQFLIQYYNGEERAKGNILERFSAQQFPDLHSELNLSSLELGDSALYFCASSVQSGGRETQYFGPGTRLLVL.

V usage is TRBV6-6 and J usage is TRBJ1-1, with 8 bases fitting TRBD1. This CDR3 has 12 residues. J was trimmed by 10 bases and V by 6 bases; bases with no gene match: 7. Germline V gene sequence: CDR1 MNHNY, CDR2 SVGAGI (reference sequence). The CDR3 DNA is TGTGCCAGCAGCCGGACAGGGAAAGGAGCTTTCTTT. Amino acids: CASSRTGKGAFF.

This sequence joins TRBV6-6 and TRBJ2-5; 7 positions agree with TRBD2. The J call may be wrong; the DNA end is better matched by TRBJ2-7. The germline V gene has CDR1 MNHNY and CDR2 SVGAGI (reference sequence). The CDR3 loop spans 14 amino acids. In nucleotides, the CDR3 is TGTGCCAGCACCCTGACTAGCACGGAGGACGAGCAGTACTTC. Translated, it gives CASTLTSTEDEQYF.

The rearrangement joins TRBV7-2 to TRBJ2-3; TRBD2 matches at 9 bases. The CDR3 has 15 residues. V gave up 4 bases and J gave up 5 bases; unmatched junction bases: 7. The germline V gene encodes CDR1 SGHTA and CDR2 FQGNSA. The DNA for the CDR3 is TGTGCCAGCAGCTCTACGGGACTAGCAATAGATACGCAGTATTTT. Its protein product is CASSSTGLAIDTQYF.

The chain has TRBV7-3 and TRBJ1-5; D gene ambiguous. V lost 4 bases and J 7 bases, leaving 8 bases between the germline ends. Germline assignment: CDR1 SGHTA and CDR2 FQGTGA. The CDR3 loop spans 12 amino acids. This CDR3 reads CASSSLNQPQHF. The DNA of the CDR3 is TGTGCCAGCAGCTCCCTAAACCAGCCCCAGCATTTT.

The CDR3: CASSLAGRAGDTQYF. The CDR3 region has the DNA TGTGCCAGCAGCTTAGCGGGGCGGGCGGGAGATACGCAGTATTTT. The chain is built from TRBV7-8 and TRBJ2-3; D assignment may be TRBD1 or TRBD2 (5 bases each). Trimming stripped 0 bases from V and 5 bases from J, with 12 bases between. The germline gives CDR1 SGHVS, CDR2 FQNEAQ. The CDR3 extends over 15 amino acids.

J is TRBJ1-1 and V is TRBV4-1; D uncertain. The V end was cut by 4 bases, the J end by 1 base, with 10 bases between. This CDR3 spans 14 amino acids. Germline-derived CDR1 and CDR2 are MGHRA and YSYEKL. The CDR3: CASSPGRGNTEAFF. The CDR3 coding sequence is TGCGCCAGCAGCCCCGGACGGGGGAACACTGAAGCTTTCTTT.

This chain joins TRBV29-1 and TRBJ2-1; D remains unclear. The CDR3 consists of 14 residues. Germline CDR1 and CDR2: SQVTM and ANQGSEA. Trimming stripped 5 bases from V and 0 bases from J, with 11 bases between. The CDR3 spells CSVPAPSSYNEQFF. The CDR3 nucleotides are TGCAGCGTTCCAGCGCCTAGCTCCTACAATGAGCAGTTCTTC.

The V call is TRBV28, the J call TRBJ2-1, with 10 nucleotides matching TRBD1. V gave up 3 bases and J gave up 5 bases; unmatched junction bases: 4. The CDR3 runs 15 residues. Germline CDR1 is MDHEN and CDR2 is SYDVKM. The CDR3: CASSFGGTGDNEQFF. The CDR3 bases are TGTGCCAGCAGTTTTGGAGGGACAGGGGACAATGAGCAGTTCTTC.

The genes are TRBV5-4 and TRBJ1-2, with D perhaps TRBD1 (6 bases). The CDR3 spans 15 residues. Germline V CDR1 and CDR2: SGHNT, YYREEE (reference sequence). Between the trimmed V and J ends, which lost 0 bases and 7 bases, there was a span of 16 bases. CDR3 amino acids: CASSLVQGAGPGYTF. The DNA of the CDR3 is TGTGCCAGCAGCTTGGTACAGGGCGCCGGCCCTGGCTACACCTTC.

This chain joins TRBV7-9 and TRBJ2-7; unclear D gene. In germline, CDR1 is SEHNR, CDR2 FQNEAQ (reference sequence). This CDR3 has 14 residues. V lost 4 bases and J 6 bases, leaving 16 bases between the germline ends. CDR3 loop: CASSSERAKGEQYF. As DNA, the CDR3 is TGTGCCAGCAGCTCGGAGCGAGCAAAGGGCGAGCAGTACTTC.

V usage is TRBV27 and J usage is TRBJ1-5; TRBD1 matches at 7 bases. Germline V gene sequence: CDR1 MNHEY, CDR2 SMNVEV (reference sequence). The CDR3 spans 14 residues. The J segment lost 5 bases and the V segment lost 6 bases, leaving 7 bases of the junction unmatched. CDR3 region: CASSLNRGDQPQHF. CDR3 sequence (DNA): TGTGCCAGCAGCCTCAACAGGGGCGATCAGCCCCAGCATTTT.

This clone has just a few counts. This chain uses TRBV19 with TRBJ2-7, with D unresolved. The germline V gene has CDR1 LNHDA and CDR2 SQIVND (reference sequence). The CDR3 is 11 amino acids. V shed 4 bases and J shed 3 bases, with 4 bases lying between them. The CDR3 sequence: CASSTLYEQYF. The CDR3 DNA follows: TGTGCCAGTAGTACCCTCTACGAGCAGTACTTC.

The chain combines TRBV7-2 with TRBJ2-7; D tentatively reads TRBD1 or TRBD2 (5 bases each). V was shortened by 8 bases and J by 3 bases, with 14 bases between the two germline ends. CDR1 SGHTA and CDR2 FQGNSA come from the germline V gene. The CDR3 is made up of 13 amino acids. CDR3 nucleotide sequence: TGTGCCAGCCATCGGGACCGCAACTACGAGCAGTACTTC. It yields the protein CASHRDRNYEQYF.